These 25 T cell receptor beta chains were all obtained from the same sample, sequenced in a study of blood T cell repertoires in COVID-19 (dated by TCRdb to 2018 to 2020). Receptor amplification or capture employed the immunoSEQ multiplex PCR assay. TCRdb holds this immuneACCESS table with in-frame rearrangements only. Some clones are missing; in checked studies, unresolved V genes explain under half, and the rest has no known cause. This sample is represented by about 110,000 clones; 81% of them were singletons. In total, the top ten clones hold roughly 1.6% of the sample. Material for sequencing was peripheral blood. The receptor source for this set is a man aged 50 or older with acute or convalescent COVID-19.

The J gene is TRBJ1-2, the V gene TRBV4-1; tentatively, D is TRBD1 (6 bases). The germline V gene has CDR1 MGHRA and CDR2 YSYEKL. V was pared by 0 bases and J by 8 bases, with 13 bases between. The CDR3 is 14 residues long. The CDR3 DNA follows: TGCGCCAGCAGCCAAGATGAGGGGGTAGGAGGCTACACCTTC. Translated: CASSQDEGVGGYTF.

This clone was detected only once. The V and J genes are TRBV3-1 (or the pseudogene TRBV3-2) and TRBJ1-2; D is unresolved. The germline V and J ends were trimmed by 1 base and 4 bases, with 19 bases remaining between them. Germline V CDR1 and CDR2: LGHDT, YNNKEL (reference sequence). CDR3 size: 17 residues. This CDR3 is CASSQAGLARLGYGYTF. DNA of the CDR3: TGTGCCAGCAGCCAAGCAGGCCTTGCCCGTCTGGGCTATGGCTACACCTTC.

The chain combines TRBV6-5 with TRBJ1-5, with D possibly matching TRBD1 (5 bases). The CDR3 covers 13 residues. Germline values: CDR1 MNHEY, CDR2 SVGAGI. Trimming shortened V by 10 bases and J by 6 bases, and 16 bases separated the two germline ends. CDR3 in DNA: TGTGCCAACTCCAGGGAATTGAGTCAGCCCCAGCATTTT. This gives the protein CANSRELSQPQHF.

This clone was seen just once. This rearrangement joins TRBV5-1 to TRBJ1-6, with TRBD1 matching 9 bases. CDR1 is SGHRS, CDR2 YFSETQ, per germline. V trimming: 3 bases; J trimming: 10 bases; junction bases outside the gene matches: 5. This CDR3 contains 14 residues. The CDR3 spells CASSWTGEESPLHF. The CDR3 bases are TGCGCCAGCAGCTGGACAGGGGAGGAATCACCCCTCCACTTT. Using reference TRBV5-1 and TRBJ1-6 for the parts outside the CDR3, the full variable domain is KAGVTQTPRYLIKTRGQQVTLSCSPISGHRSVSWYQQTPGQGLQFLFEYFSETQRNKGNFPGRFSGRQFSNSRSEMNVSTLELGDSALYLCASSWTGEESPLHFGNGTRLTVT.

The chain uses TRBV30 and TRBJ2-3; TRBD1 aligns across 11 bases. The V gene's germline CDR1 is GTSNPN and CDR2 SVGIG (reference sequence). The trim removed 3 bases at V and 1 base at J, leaving 6 bases unmatched. The CDR3 totals 16 residues. CDR3 in amino acids: CAWSSGTGGGTDTQYF. Written as DNA, the CDR3 is TGTGCCTGGAGCAGTGGGACAGGGGGTGGCACAGATACGCAGTATTTT.

The V call is TRBV15, the J call TRBJ1-4; D perhaps matches TRBD1 (5 bases). This CDR3 is 15 amino acids long. V was cut by 0 bases and J by 8 bases, with 13 bases left in between. Per the germline V gene, CDR1 is LNHNV and CDR2 is YYDKDF (reference sequence). As DNA, the CDR3 is TGTGCCACCAGCAGAGATTCGGGGGGTCGGGAAAAACTGTTTTTT. This encodes CATSRDSGGREKLFF.

The gene calls are TRBV28 and TRBJ1-2; 7 bases fit TRBD1. Germline loops: CDR1 MDHEN, CDR2 SYDVKM. CDR3 length: 13 amino acids. Unmatched junction bases numbered 10, after V lost 10 bases and J lost 5 bases. CDR3 DNA: TGTGCCACTAGGACAGGTCCGGGATATGGCTACACCTTC. Its translation: CATRTGPGYGYTF.

The V and J genes are TRBV7-3 and TRBJ2-1; D gene unclear. CDR3 size: 16 residues. Germline V gene lookup returns CDR1 SGHTA and CDR2 FQGTGA. Trimming removed 0 bases from V and 0 bases from J, with 9 bases in between. The CDR3 DNA is TGTGCCAGCAGCTTAACCGGATCAGGCTCCTACAATGAGCAGTTCTTC. Translating gives CASSLTGSGSYNEQFF.

The V call is TRBV3-1 (or the pseudogene TRBV3-2), the J call TRBJ1-2; TRBD1 matches 10 bases. Germline lookup yields CDR1 LGHDT and CDR2 YNNKEL (reference sequence). The J segment lost 9 bases and the V segment lost 6 bases, leaving 7 bases of the junction unmatched. The CDR3 contains 13 residues. CDR3 sequence (DNA): TGTGCCAGCAGAACCGGGACAGGGGCCCGCTACACCTTC. This codes for CASRTGTGARYTF.

The chain carries TRBV9 and TRBJ2-5; D possibly corresponds to TRBD2 (6 bases). Trimming shortened V by 4 bases and J by 4 bases, and 11 bases separated the two germline ends. There are 13 residues in the CDR3. Germline lookup yields CDR1 SGDLS and CDR2 YYNGEE. This CDR3 reads CASSPWGGETQYF. CDR3 coding DNA: TGTGCCAGCAGCCCATGGGGAGGAGAGACCCAGTACTTC.

The genes are TRBV5-1 and TRBJ1-1; D perhaps matches TRBD1 (5 bases). This CDR3 has 16 amino acids. V was cut by 1 base and J by 0 bases, with 13 bases left in between. CDR1 and CDR2 from the germline V gene are SGHRS and YFSETQ. The CDR3 region has the DNA TGCGCCAGCAGCTTGTGGGGCCAAACTGTGAACACTGAAGCTTTCTTT. It translates to CASSLWGQTVNTEAFF.

The genes are TRBV21-1 and TRBJ2-5; the table's D call TRBD1 went unverified against the DNA. TRBV21-1 is noted as a pseudogene. This CDR3 contains 15 residues. CDR3 protein: CASSVMGQGEETQYF. The CDR3 DNA reads as TGTGCCAGCAGTGTTATGGGACAGGGAGAAGAGACCCAGTACTTC.

This chain links TRBV4-1 with TRBJ2-2, with 10 bases that match TRBD1. The germline V gene has CDR1 MGHRA and CDR2 YSYEKL. V lost 2 bases to trimming and J lost 2 bases; unmatched junction nucleotides: 2. The CDR3 sequence is 16 residues long. CDR3 protein: CASSQRQGANTGELFF. CDR3 in DNA: TGCGCCAGCAGCCAACGACAGGGGGCTAACACCGGGGAGCTGTTTTTT.

This chain joins TRBV5-1 and TRBJ2-7; 8 nucleotides align to TRBD1. Germline loops: CDR1 SGHRS, CDR2 YFSETQ. V shed 5 bases and J 5 bases; nucleotides not matched to a gene: 9. The CDR3 totals 14 residues. The CDR3 here is CASRKDREPHEQYV. The CDR3 nucleotides are TGCGCCAGCAGGAAGGACAGGGAACCCCACGAGCAGTACGTC.

The chain has TRBV2 and TRBJ1-3, with no clear D. Germline CDR1 is SNHLY and CDR2 is FYNNEI. Trimming shortened V by 0 bases and J by 5 bases, and 5 bases separated the two germline ends. The CDR3 has 13 amino acids. CDR3 in DNA: TGTGCCAGCAGTGAAGCGGCAAGAAACACCATATATTTT. Its translation: CASSEAARNTIYF.

In this sample, this clone turned up a few times. This chain links TRBV5-6 with TRBJ1-2; D not resolved. Germline V lookup: CDR1 SGHDT, CDR2 YYEEEE. The CDR3 is 15 amino acids. V gave up 1 base and J gave up 4 bases, with 14 bases separating them. CDR3 nucleotide sequence: TGTGCCAGCAGCTTGACAGTGAGGGTACTCTATGGCTACACCTTC. This sequence encodes CASSLTVRVLYGYTF.

The CDR3 DNA reads TGTGCCAGCAAACCGGGACAGGGAGCGAAAGGCTACACCTTC. As protein: CASKPGQGAKGYTF. V gene TRBV6-4 combines with J gene TRBJ1-2, with TRBD1 matching 9 bases. Germline V gene data show CDR1 as MRHNA and CDR2 as SNTAGT. The V gene end was trimmed by 7 bases and the J gene end by 8 bases; junction bases not matched to a gene: 11. The CDR3 length is 14 residues.

The chain joins TRBV11-2 to TRBJ2-3; 8 bases match TRBD2. Looked up from germline, CDR1 is SGHAT and CDR2 is FQNNGV. V lost 1 base, J lost 6 bases, and 3 bases stayed unmatched. The CDR3 is 14 residues long. In DNA form, the CDR3 reads TGTGCCAGCAGCTTAGCTGGGACTAGTGATACGCAGTATTTT. Amino acid sequence: CASSLAGTSDTQYF. Full variable domain (rest looked up from reference TRBV11-2 and TRBJ2-3): EAGVAQSPRYKIIEKRQSVAFWCNPISGHATLYWYQQILGQGPKLLIQFQNNGVVDDSQLPKDRFSAERLKGVDSTLKIQPAKLEDSAVYLCASSLAGTSDTQYFGPGTRLTVL.

V is TRBV5-4 and J is TRBJ1-2; 8 bases align to TRBD1. Germline values: CDR1 SGHNT, CDR2 YYREEE (reference sequence). The CDR3 spans 16 residues. V lost 0 bases and J lost 5; bases outside the gene matches: 9. The DNA of the CDR3 is TGTGCCAGCAGCTTGGAGACAGGGGCGATGGAGTATGGCTACACCTTC. Encoded protein: CASSLETGAMEYGYTF.

The rearrangement links TRBV6-5 to TRBJ1-1; D perhaps matches TRBD1 (5 bases). The germline V gene encodes CDR1 MNHEY and CDR2 SVGAGI. The CDR3 is 11 amino acids. With 9 bases removed from V and 6 bases from J, the gap between germline ends came to 11 bases. Here the CDR3 reads CASNWGAEAFF. In DNA, the CDR3 is TGTGCCAGTAATTGGGGGGCTGAAGCTTTCTTT.

The V call is TRBV19, the J call TRBJ2-1; the D gene is possibly TRBD2 (6 bases). CDR3 length: 15 amino acids. The germline V gene encodes CDR1 LNHDA and CDR2 SQIVND (reference sequence). V shed 2 bases and J shed 2 bases, with 10 bases lying between them. This chain's CDR3 is CASSIKTGAYNEQFF. The CDR3 DNA reads TGTGCCAGTAGTATAAAAACGGGGGCCTACAATGAGCAGTTCTTC.

The chain recombines TRBV6-5 with TRBJ2-2, with 7 bases fitting TRBD1. The CDR3 runs to 15 residues. Germline CDR1 reads MNHEY; CDR2 reads SVGAGI. J lost 2 bases, V lost 6 bases, and 6 bases had no gene match. The CDR3 DNA reads TGTGCCAGCAGCGCAGGACAGGTTAACACCGGGGAGCTGTTTTTT. Its protein is CASSAGQVNTGELFF.

The chain carries TRBV2 and TRBJ1-1, with D tentatively TRBD1 (5 bases). Trimming shortened V by 7 bases and J by 1 base, and 13 bases separated the two germline ends. The CDR3 consists of 14 residues. Germline V gives CDR1 SNHLY, CDR2 FYNNEI. CDR3 sequence (DNA): TGTGCCAGCACTAACAGGCCAGGGAACACTGAAGCTTTCTTT. Its translation is CASTNRPGNTEAFF.

This clone was counted a few times. The V gene is TRBV30, the J gene TRBJ1-4, with D possibly TRBD1 on 5 matching bases. Trimming left V 2 bases short and J 7 bases short, with 14 bases between. The CDR3 contains 14 residues. The germline gives CDR1 GTSNPN, CDR2 SVGIG (reference sequence). For the CDR3, the DNA is TGTGCCTGGAGTTCTACGGGGGGTCTTGAAAAACTGTTTTTT. Protein product: CAWSSTGGLEKLFF.

The CDR3, as DNA: TGTGCCATCAGTGCTCAGGGGGCAGAACAGCCCCAGCATTTT. Its translation: CAISAQGAEQPQHF. The chain has TRBV10-3 and TRBJ1-5, with 8 bases that match TRBD1. In germline, CDR1 is ENHRY, CDR2 SYGVKD. This CDR3 has 14 amino acids. Trimming removed 4 bases from V and 7 bases from J; junction bases left unmatched: 6.